This passage covers 27 T cell receptor beta chains from one sample sequenced in a study of blood T cell repertoires in COVID-19. The method was immunoSEQ multiplex PCR; TCRdb's version includes in-frame clones alone and lacks a portion of them. In the table there are around 100,000 clones, roughly 81% of which are singletons. The sample comprised peripheral blood. The receptors were sampled from a man aged 35 to 55 with acute or convalescent COVID-19.

This chain links TRBV10-2 with TRBJ1-1; no clear D gene. The V gene's germline CDR1 is WSHSY and CDR2 SAAADI. V was shortened by 3 bases and J by 1 base, with 3 bases between the two germline ends. The CDR3 contains 12 residues. CDR3 amino acids: CASSDRNTEAFF. In nucleotides, the CDR3 is TGCGCCAGCAGTGACAGGAACACTGAAGCTTTCTTT.

The V gene is TRBV20-1, the J gene TRBJ2-4, with a weak D call TRBD2 (5 bases). In germline, CDR1 is DFQATT, CDR2 SNEGSKA (reference sequence). Trimming stripped 3 bases from V and 1 base from J, with 16 bases between. The CDR3 is 16 residues long. The CDR3 DNA reads TGCAGTGCTAGTGACTGGACCCCGGGGGCCAAAAACATTCAGTACTTC. Its protein is CSASDWTPGAKNIQYF.

This clone was observed at least ten times. The rearrangement links TRBV9 to TRBJ1-4; 10 bases are shared with TRBD1. The trim removed 4 bases at V and 5 bases at J, leaving 5 bases unmatched. The CDR3 totals 15 residues. CDR1 and CDR2 (germline): SGDLS, YYNGEE. The CDR3 here is CASSSPDRGNEKLFF. The DNA for the CDR3 is TGTGCCAGCAGCTCGCCGGACAGGGGGAATGAAAAACTGTTTTTT. The full variable domain, with the rest looked up from reference TRBV9 and TRBJ1-4, is DSGVTQTPKHLITATGQRVTLRCSPRSGDLSVYWYQQSLDQGLQFLIQYYNGEERAKGNILERFSAQQFPDLHSELNLSSLELGDSALYFCASSSPDRGNEKLFFGSGTQLSVL.

The chain carries TRBV5-1 and TRBJ2-2, with D perhaps TRBD1 (6 bases). V was pared by 3 bases and J by 4 bases, with 10 bases between. There are 14 residues in the CDR3. Germline CDR1 reads SGHRS; CDR2 reads YFSETQ. The CDR3 DNA follows: TGCGCCAGCAGCTACGGGGACACCACCGGGGAGCTGTTTTTT. Protein product: CASSYGDTTGELFF.

The chain employs TRBV12-5 and TRBJ2-6; 11 bases align to TRBD1. The V gene's germline CDR1 is LGHNT and CDR2 FRNRAP. V lost 5 bases to trimming and J lost 3 bases; unmatched junction nucleotides: 6. CDR3 length: 17 amino acids. The CDR3 region has the DNA TGTGCTAGTGGTCCCTGGGACAGGGGGGATGGGGCCAACGTCCTGACTTTC. Translation: CASGPWDRGDGANVLTF.

CDR3 loop: CASSVGTGTYEQYF. The CDR3 DNA reads TGTGCCAGCAGCGTCGGGACAGGAACCTACGAGCAGTACTTC. V is TRBV9 and J is TRBJ2-7; 8 nucleotides align to TRBD1. The germline V gene has CDR1 SGDLS and CDR2 YYNGEE. This CDR3 is built from 14 residues. With 2 bases clipped from V and 2 bases from J, the junction kept 3 bases outside the gene matches.

CDR3 in amino acids: CAISESSGVRDTDTQYF. The CDR3 bases are TGTGCCATCAGTGAGTCGTCGGGGGTTCGTGACACAGATACGCAGTATTTT. V is TRBV10-3 and J is TRBJ2-3; D is possibly TRBD2 (6 bases). The germline CDR1 and CDR2 sequences are ENHRY and SYGVKD. This CDR3 contains 17 residues. V was pared by 0 bases and J by 2 bases, with 15 bases between.

The V gene is TRBV2, the J gene TRBJ1-2; D is possibly TRBD1 (6 bases). CDR1 is SNHLY and CDR2 is FYNNEI in the germline V gene. The CDR3 is 15 amino acids. Deletions cut 4 bases from V and 0 bases from J, with 12 bases between. The CDR3 protein is CASSVLAGANYGYTF. CDR3 bases: TGTGCCAGCAGTGTTCTGGCAGGGGCTAACTATGGCTACACCTTC.

CDR3 DNA: TGTGCCAGCAGCCAAGACCGAGGTGAACTGTTTTTT. Translating it yields CASSQDRGELFF. The chain links TRBV3-1 (or the pseudogene TRBV3-2) to TRBJ1-4; the D is unclear. Germline CDR1 reads LGHDT; CDR2 reads YNNKEL (reference sequence). The CDR3 runs to 12 residues. Trimming left V 0 bases short and J 12 bases short, with 8 bases between.

The V gene is TRBV9, the J gene TRBJ2-3; tentatively, D is TRBD2 (6 bases). The CDR3 consists of 16 residues. The germline V gene encodes CDR1 SGDLS and CDR2 YYNGEE. Trimming shortened V by 0 bases and J by 2 bases, and 13 bases separated the two germline ends. CDR3: CASSVDGDSTTDTQYF. The CDR3, as DNA: TGTGCCAGCAGCGTAGATGGGGACTCAACCACAGATACGCAGTATTTT. Full variable domain (rest looked up from reference TRBV9 and TRBJ2-3): DSGVTQTPKHLITATGQRVTLRCSPRSGDLSVYWYQQSLDQGLQFLIQYYNGEERAKGNILERFSAQQFPDLHSELNLSSLELGDSALYFCASSVDGDSTTDTQYFGPGTRLTVL.

V usage is TRBV19 and J usage is TRBJ2-3; TRBD2 aligns across 9 bases. The CDR3 loop spans 17 amino acids. Germline CDR1 and CDR2: LNHDA and SQIVND (reference sequence). The V segment lost 3 bases and the J segment 3 bases; nucleotides outside the gene matches: 10. This chain's CDR3 is CASSMLPSGEGTDTQYF. The CDR3 DNA reads TGTGCCAGTAGTATGTTGCCTAGCGGGGAAGGAACAGATACGCAGTATTTT.

The chain combines TRBV2 with TRBJ2-7; D is unclear. Germline V gene lookup returns CDR1 SNHLY and CDR2 FYNNEI. The V and J ends lost 3 bases and 0 bases respectively, with 6 bases between them. The CDR3 contains 13 residues. This CDR3 reads CASSDLGSYEQYF. The CDR3 region has the DNA TGTGCCAGCAGTGATCTCGGCTCCTACGAGCAGTACTTC.

The CDR3: CATSRGFAIYEQYF. CDR3 DNA: TGTGCCACCAGCAGAGGTTTTGCGATCTACGAGCAGTACTTC. The genes are TRBV15 and TRBJ2-7; D gene uncertain. This CDR3 comprises 14 residues. Germline assignment: CDR1 LNHNV and CDR2 YYDKDF (reference sequence). The V and J ends lost 1 base and 3 bases respectively, with 10 bases between them. The full variable domain, with the rest looked up from reference TRBV15 and TRBJ2-7, is DAMVIQNPRYQVTQFGKPVTLSCSQTLNHNVMYWYQQKSSQAPKLLFHYYDKDFNNEADTPDNFQSRRPNTSFCFLDIRSPGLGDTAMYLCATSRGFAIYEQYFGPGTRLTVT.

As to this clone: In the same sample, other DNA sequences code for this CDR3. The V gene is TRBV12-3 or TRBV12-4, the J gene TRBJ1-1; the D is unclear. This CDR3 has 13 amino acids. Trimming removed 3 bases at V and 2 bases at J, with 7 bases between. CDR3 nucleotides: TGTGCCAGCAGTTTGAGTGTTAACACTGAAGCTTTCTTT. It translates to CASSLSVNTEAFF.

The rearrangement joins TRBV7-9 to TRBJ1-2; 8 nucleotides align to TRBD1. Losses at the gene ends were 0 bases for V and 0 bases for J; bases not matched to a gene: 3. CDR1 and CDR2 from the germline V gene are SEHNR and FQNEAQ (reference sequence). The CDR3 sequence is 16 residues long. The CDR3: CASSLASGQANYGYTF. CDR3 nucleotides: TGTGCCAGCAGCTTAGCGTCGGGACAGGCTAACTATGGCTACACCTTC.

V and J are TRBV5-1 and TRBJ2-1, with a weak D call TRBD1 (6 bases). The CDR3 length is 17 residues. Germline CDR1 and CDR2: SGHRS and YFSETQ. The V end was cut by 4 bases, the J end by 6 bases, with 23 bases between. This chain's CDR3 is CASSPRESGVWFNEQFF. The CDR3 nucleotides are TGCGCCAGCAGCCCCCGGGAATCAGGGGTGTGGTTCAATGAGCAGTTCTTC.

The chain carries TRBV5-1 and TRBJ1-2; the D gene is possibly TRBD1 (5 bases). CDR3 size: 13 residues. The germline CDR1 and CDR2 sequences are SGHRS and YFSETQ. Trimming left V 4 bases short and J 4 bases short, with 11 bases between. The CDR3 here is CASSQDGGYGYTF. The CDR3 DNA reads TGCGCCAGCAGCCAGGACGGGGGCTATGGCTACACCTTC.

Here the CDR3 DNA reads TGTGCCAGCAGTGCCAGAGGAGACTCACCCCTCCACTTT. Encoded protein: CASSARGDSPLHF. The chain couples TRBV2 to TRBJ1-6; D unresolved. Trimming stripped 4 bases from V and 10 bases from J, with 11 bases between. CDR1 is SNHLY, CDR2 FYNNEI, per germline. The CDR3 spans 13 residues. Full variable domain (outside the CDR3, taken from reference TRBV2 and TRBJ1-6): EPEVTQTPSHQVTQMGQEVILRCVPISNHLYFYWYRQILGQKVEFLVSFYNNEISEKSEIFDDQFSVERPDGSNFTLKIRSTKLEDSAMYFCASSARGDSPLHFGNGTRLTVT.

This chain links TRBV6-1 with TRBJ2-1; TRBD1 matches at 7 bases. CDR3 length: 12 residues. Germline-derived CDR1 and CDR2 are MNHNS and SASEGT. The J segment lost 7 bases and the V segment lost 3 bases, leaving 0 bases of the junction unmatched. DNA of the CDR3: TGTGCCAGCAGTGAGACAGGGAATGAGCAGTTCTTC. Amino acid sequence: CASSETGNEQFF.

Here the CDR3 reads CASTPVPPGELFF. The CDR3 DNA is TGTGCCAGTACCCCGGTCCCCCCCGGGGAGCTGTTTTTT. The chain employs TRBV19 and TRBJ2-2; D is ambiguous. Trimming cost V 7 bases and J 6 bases, with 12 bases left between them. The CDR3 sequence is 13 residues long. The V gene's germline CDR1 is LNHDA and CDR2 SQIVND (reference sequence).

This chain links TRBV19 with TRBJ2-3, with TRBD2 identical over 13 bases. Germline assignment: CDR1 LNHDA and CDR2 SQIVND (reference sequence). This CDR3 contains 16 residues. V lost 5 bases to trimming and J lost 6 bases; unmatched junction nucleotides: 8. This CDR3 reads CASSVSGLAGTDTQYF. CDR3 DNA: TGTGCCAGTAGTGTCTCGGGACTAGCGGGGACGGATACGCAGTATTTT.

Of note for this clone: Other DNA sequences in the sample encode the same CDR3. Here the CDR3 reads CASSFGQGSTDTQYF. In nucleotides, the CDR3 is TGTGCCAGCAGCTTCGGCCAGGGAAGCACAGATACGCAGTATTTT. V is TRBV9 and J is TRBJ2-3; the D gene is possibly TRBD1 (5 bases). The CDR3 consists of 15 residues. Germline lookup yields CDR1 SGDLS and CDR2 YYNGEE. V lost 4 bases to trimming and J lost 0 bases, with 12 bases between them.

The chain couples TRBV15 to TRBJ1-2; D is unresolved. The CDR3 length is 12 residues. V gave up 5 bases and J gave up 7 bases, with 11 bases separating them. Germline-derived CDR1 and CDR2 are LNHNV and YYDKDF (reference sequence). CDR3 loop: CATSLVNGGYTF. The CDR3 DNA reads TGTGCCACCAGCCTCGTAAACGGTGGCTACACCTTC. The full variable domain, in which reference TRBV15 and TRBJ1-2 provide the parts outside the CDR3, is DAMVIQNPRYQVTQFGKPVTLSCSQTLNHNVMYWYQQKSSQAPKLLFHYYDKDFNNEADTPDNFQSRRPNTSFCFLDIRSPGLGDTAMYLCATSLVNGGYTFGSGTRLTVV.

This clone is a singleton in its sample. The chain has TRBV21-1 and TRBJ1-2; the D segment call TRBD1 is taken from the table without a DNA check. TRBV21-1 is termed a pseudogene. This CDR3 has 15 residues. CDR3 sequence (DNA): TGTGCCAGCAGCAAAGTGCCAGGGCTCCGCTATGGCTACACCTTC. Its translation is CASSKVPGLRYGYTF.

J is TRBJ2-1 and V is TRBV11-2, with 16 bases lining up with TRBD2. CDR1 is SGHAT and CDR2 is FQNNGV in the germline V gene. Unmatched junction bases numbered 8, after V lost 7 bases and J lost 2 bases. The CDR3 extends over 18 amino acids. The CDR3 reads CASTRGLAGGLTYNEQFF. Here the CDR3 DNA reads TGTGCCAGCACCCGGGGACTAGCGGGGGGGCTTACCTACAATGAGCAGTTCTTC.

This chain links TRBV24-1 with TRBJ1-2; D possibly corresponds to TRBD1 (6 bases). Germline CDR1 and CDR2: KGHDR and SFDVKD. The CDR3 loop spans 14 amino acids. Trimming shortened V by 3 bases and J by 3 bases, and 10 bases separated the two germline ends. DNA of the CDR3: TGTGCCACCAGTGATCGGACAGACTACTATGGCTACACCTTC. Translated: CATSDRTDYYGYTF.

The chain is built from TRBV24-1 and TRBJ1-2, with TRBD1 identical over 11 bases. Germline-derived CDR1 and CDR2 are KGHDR and SFDVKD. There are 15 residues in the CDR3. The V gene end was trimmed by 4 bases and the J gene end by 7 bases; junction bases not matched to a gene: 7. The CDR3 DNA follows: TGTGCCACCAGTGACGGACAGGGGGCTGTTTCTGGCTACACCTTC. Residues: CATSDGQGAVSGYTF.